This TCR beta chain was profiled in a study of blood T cells in healthy people across ages. The length of the CDR3 is 15 residues. Germline CDR1 MNHEY, CDR2 SVGAGI. The authors ran a second PCR of 7 to 11 cycles using a sample-barcoded 5' primer and a J-beta primer mix. Every cDNA molecule carried a tag from a template-switch adaptor bearing 12 random nucleotides. TCRdb re-called the 5' RACE reads through MiXCR, storing one row per CDR3 protein. The repertoire holds about 580,000 distinct CDR3 sequences, less than 60% seen once, with around 24% in the top ten. Remarks on this clonotype: A much larger clone differs from this one at a single base, so this may be a read error.

The chain joins TRBV6-5 to TRBJ2-3; TRBD1 is a possible D gene (5 bases). Sequenced: blood. This TCR was recovered from an elderly man in good health. CDR3 sequence: CASRDRQRYTATQYF. DNA for the CDR3: TGTGCCAGCAGAGACCGACAGAGATACACAGCTACGCAGTATTTT.